This entry lists 20 T cell receptor beta chains sequenced from one sample in a study of response to subunit inactivated influenza vaccine. TCRdb independently ran MiXCR on the RT-PCR reads; one entry per CDR3 protein. Among roughly 710,000 distinct CDR3 sequences listed, approximately 14% were seen once. The specimen was PBMCs from blood, collected 14 to 15 days before vaccination. These receptors came from a middle-aged man who received an inactivated influenza vaccine.

This chain joins TRBV5-1 and TRBJ2-7; TRBD2 agrees at 9 bases. The J segment lost 3 bases and the V segment lost 2 bases, leaving 6 bases of the junction unmatched. The germline CDR1 and CDR2 sequences are SGHRS and YFSETQ. The CDR3 length is 15 residues. CDR3 protein: CASSFSSGGRYEQYF. The CDR3 nucleotides read TGCGCCAGCAGCTTTAGTAGCGGGGGTCGCTACGAGCAGTACTTC.

The J gene is TRBJ2-7, the V gene TRBV10-3, with 9 bases matching TRBD1. The V gene end was trimmed by 6 bases and the J gene end by 3 bases; junction bases not matched to a gene: 6. The CDR3 length is 14 residues. CDR1 is ENHRY and CDR2 is SYGVKD in the germline V gene. The CDR3 DNA reads TGTGCCATCAGAATCACAGGGGGCAGCTACGAGCAGTACTTC. Translated: CAIRITGGSYEQYF.

The chain is built from TRBV4-1 and TRBJ2-2; TRBD2 aligns across 8 bases. The CDR3 contains 17 residues. V lost 0 bases and J lost 5; bases outside the gene matches: 8. Germline assignment: CDR1 MGHRA and CDR2 YSYEKL. In DNA, the CDR3 is TGCGCCAGCAGCCAAGATAGACAGCGGGGGCAGACCGGGGAGCTGTTTTTT. It codes for CASSQDRQRGQTGELFF.

The chain links TRBV7-9 to TRBJ1-2; TRBD1 matches at 11 bases. J lost 6 bases, V lost 5 bases, and 8 bases had no gene match. The germline CDR1 and CDR2 sequences are SEHNR and FQNEAQ (reference sequence). This CDR3 contains 15 residues. CDR3 coding DNA: TGTGCCAGCAGCCTTCGGACAGGGGGCGCGCATGGCTACACCTTC. Amino acids: CASSLRTGGAHGYTF.

This chain connects TRBV28 to TRBJ2-7, with 11 bases identical to TRBD1. Looked up from germline, CDR1 is MDHEN and CDR2 is SYDVKM. The CDR3 extends over 15 amino acids. The V gene end was trimmed by 4 bases and the J gene end by 7 bases; junction bases not matched to a gene: 9. DNA of the CDR3: TGTGCCAGCAGTTCACGGACAGGGGGCTCCCTTGAGCAGTACTTC. This gives the protein CASSSRTGGSLEQYF.

This clonotype showed up just a few times. The chain recombines TRBV7-9 with TRBJ1-1; perhaps TRBD1 as D (6 bases). The ends were cut back, 2 bases at V and 4 bases at J, with 11 bases in the middle. The CDR3 totals 14 residues. The germline gives CDR1 SEHNR, CDR2 FQNEAQ (reference sequence). The CDR3 reads CASSLKGVSTEAFF. As DNA, the CDR3 is TGTGCCAGCAGCTTAAAGGGGGTCTCCACTGAAGCTTTCTTT.

V is TRBV15 and J is TRBJ2-3; TRBD2 matches 8 bases. Germline V CDR1 and CDR2: LNHNV, YYDKDF (reference sequence). The CDR3 spans 13 residues. After removal of 5 bases from V and 5 bases from J, the junction contained 3 bases not matched to a gene. The chain's CDR3 is CATSQAGGDTQYF. CDR3 coding DNA: TGTGCCACCAGCCAGGCGGGGGGAGATACGCAGTATTTT.

This CDR3 reads CASSLQGMETEAFF. The CDR3 nucleotides are TGTGCCAGCAGCCTACAAGGAATGGAAACTGAAGCTTTCTTT. The chain has TRBV13 and TRBJ1-1, with D hard to call. In germline, CDR1 is PRHDT, CDR2 FYEKMQ (reference sequence). Trimming cost V 5 bases and J 5 bases, with 15 bases left between them. The CDR3 consists of 14 residues.

Comment on this clonotype: A much larger clone differs by one base, so this may be a read error. J is TRBJ2-2 and V is TRBV9; the D gene is possibly TRBD2 (6 bases). Germline CDR1 reads SGDLS; CDR2 reads YYNGEE. The CDR3 spans 17 residues. The CDR3 sequence is CASTRGTGGTFTGELLF. CDR3 DNA sequence: TGTGCCAGCACCCGAGGGACTGGCGGGACTTTCACCGGGGAGCTGTTGTTT.

There are many counts of this clonotype. This chain joins TRBV21-1 and TRBJ2-2. TRBV21-1 represents a pseudogene. The CDR3 sequence is 12 residues long. The CDR3 sequence: CASRKNTGELFF. The CDR3 DNA follows: TGTGCCAGCAGGAAAAACACCGGGGAGCTGTTTTTT.

This clonotype has more than one count but fewer than ten. V usage is TRBV3-1 and J usage is TRBJ2-4; 9 bases match TRBD2. J lost 0 bases, V lost 2 bases, and 8 bases had no gene match. The CDR3 spans 18 residues. CDR1 is LGHDT, CDR2 YNNKEL, per germline (reference sequence). In DNA, the CDR3 is TGTGCCAGCAGCCAATTTTCGGCGGGAGGGCCAGCCAAAAACATTCAGTACTTC. Its protein is CASSQFSAGGPAKNIQYF.

This clonotype was picked up a small number of times. The chain uses TRBV7-9 and TRBJ2-7; TRBD1 aligns across 8 bases. The CDR3 runs to 16 residues. The germline V gene has CDR1 SEHNR and CDR2 FQNEAQ (reference sequence). After removal of 5 bases from V and 1 base from J, the junction contained 10 bases not matched to a gene. CDR3: CASSPTGGQGSYEQYF. The CDR3 DNA reads TGTGCCAGCAGCCCCACCGGCGGACAGGGTTCCTACGAGCAGTACTTC. Full variable domain (outside the CDR3, taken from reference TRBV7-9 and TRBJ2-7): DTGVSQNPRHKITKRGQNVTFRCDPISEHNRLYWYRQTLGQGPEFLTYFQNEAQLEKSRLLSDRFSAERPKGSFSTLEIQRTEQGDSAMYLCASSPTGGQGSYEQYFGPGTRLTVT.

The V gene is TRBV5-1, the J gene TRBJ2-1; 12 bases line up with TRBD2. J gave up 6 bases and V 4 bases, and 8 bases lay outside the gene matches. Looked up from germline, CDR1 is SGHRS and CDR2 is YFSETQ. This CDR3 is built from 16 residues. CDR3: CASSARPSGGVNEQFF. The CDR3 DNA is TGCGCCAGCAGCGCAAGACCTAGCGGGGGGGTCAATGAGCAGTTCTTC. Supplemented by reference TRBV5-1 and TRBJ2-1, the full variable domain reads KAGVTQTPRYLIKTRGQQVTLSCSPISGHRSVSWYQQTPGQGLQFLFEYFSETQRNKGNFPGRFSGRQFSNSRSEMNVSTLELGDSALYLCASSARPSGGVNEQFFGPGTRLTVL.

Many counts were recorded for this clonotype. The chain combines TRBV9 with TRBJ2-1; 11 bases align to TRBD2. Germline-derived CDR1 and CDR2 are SGDLS and YYNGEE. The CDR3 has 16 amino acids. V was clipped by 3 bases and J by 1 base; unmatched bases: 3. The CDR3 DNA follows: TGTGCCAGCAGCGGGTTAGCGGGAGGGTCCTACAATGAGCAGTTCTTC. It specifies CASSGLAGGSYNEQFF.

This clonotype appeared a few times. The chain employs TRBV7-9 and TRBJ2-7; D tentatively fits TRBD1 or TRBD2 (5 bases each). V was cut by 5 bases and J by 6 bases, with 11 bases left in between. The CDR3 consists of 12 residues. The germline gives CDR1 SEHNR, CDR2 FQNEAQ (reference sequence). The CDR3 region is CASSRGEGEQYF. The CDR3 DNA reads as TGTGCCAGCAGCCGAGGGGAAGGCGAGCAGTACTTC.

The chain combines TRBV27 with TRBJ2-7, with 9 positions matching TRBD2. J lost 6 bases, V lost 7 bases, and 16 bases had no gene match. The length of the CDR3 is 16 residues. Germline CDR1 and CDR2: MNHEY and SMNVEV (reference sequence). This CDR3 reads CASTPFGGLAWGEQYF. In DNA, the CDR3 is TGTGCCAGCACTCCCTTCGGGGGACTAGCTTGGGGCGAGCAGTACTTC.

This clonotype was counted ten times or more. V usage is TRBV14 and J usage is TRBJ2-7; D gene ambiguous. V lost 3 bases and J lost 1, with 4 bases in between. The CDR3 extends over 12 amino acids. The germline V gene has CDR1 SGHDN and CDR2 FVKESK. The CDR3 nucleotides read TGTGCCAGCAGCCACCGTTCCTACGAGCAGTACTTC. It is translated as CASSHRSYEQYF.

This clonotype appeared many times. This sequence joins TRBV6-2 or TRBV6-3 and TRBJ2-7, with TRBD1 as a possible D gene (6 bases). V lost 2 bases, J lost 6 bases, and 11 bases lay in between. This CDR3 contains 13 residues. Per germline, CDR1 MNHEY and CDR2 SVGEGT. The CDR3 sequence: CASSYGDISEQYF. The DNA for the CDR3 is TGTGCCAGCAGTTACGGGGACATAAGCGAGCAGTACTTC.

This clonotype has more than one count but fewer than ten. The gene calls are TRBV21-1 and TRBJ2-1; whether TRBD2, the table's D call, matches the DNA was not checked. TRBV21-1 has pseudogene status. This CDR3 spans 19 amino acids. For the CDR3, the DNA is TGTGCCAGCAGCAAGCTACTAGCGGGAGCTAGAGGGGGTGAGAATGAGCAGTTCTTC. Translating gives CASSKLLAGARGGENEQFF.

The genes are TRBV5-5 and TRBJ1-5; TRBD1 matches at 9 bases. The V segment lost 2 bases and the J segment 11 bases; nucleotides outside the gene matches: 5. CDR1 is SGHKS and CDR2 is YYEKEE in the germline V gene (reference sequence). This CDR3 spans 13 amino acids. The chain's CDR3 is CASSLGTGTAQHF. DNA of the CDR3: TGTGCCAGCAGCTTAGGGACAGGGACGGCCCAGCATTTT.